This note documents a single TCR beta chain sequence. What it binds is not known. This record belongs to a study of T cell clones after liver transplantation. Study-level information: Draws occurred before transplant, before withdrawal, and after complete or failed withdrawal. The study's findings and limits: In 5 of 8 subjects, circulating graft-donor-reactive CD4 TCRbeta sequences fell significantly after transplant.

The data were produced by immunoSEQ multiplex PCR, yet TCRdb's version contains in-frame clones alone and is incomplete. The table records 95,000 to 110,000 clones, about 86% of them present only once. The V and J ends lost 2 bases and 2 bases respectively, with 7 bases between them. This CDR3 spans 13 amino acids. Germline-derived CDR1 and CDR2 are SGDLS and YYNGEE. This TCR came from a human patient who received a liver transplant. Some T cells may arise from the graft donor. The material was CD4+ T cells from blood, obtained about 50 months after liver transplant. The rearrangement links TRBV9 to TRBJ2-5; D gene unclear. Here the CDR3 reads CASSVGVQETQYF. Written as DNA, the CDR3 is TGTGCCAGCAGCGTTGGGGTTCAAGAGACCCAGTACTTC. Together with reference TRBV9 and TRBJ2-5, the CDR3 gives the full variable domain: DSGVTQTPKHLITATGQRVTLRCSPRSGDLSVYWYQQSLDQGLQFLIQYYNGEERAKGNILERFSAQQFPDLHSELNLSSLELGDSALYFCASSVGVQETQYFGPGTRLLVL.